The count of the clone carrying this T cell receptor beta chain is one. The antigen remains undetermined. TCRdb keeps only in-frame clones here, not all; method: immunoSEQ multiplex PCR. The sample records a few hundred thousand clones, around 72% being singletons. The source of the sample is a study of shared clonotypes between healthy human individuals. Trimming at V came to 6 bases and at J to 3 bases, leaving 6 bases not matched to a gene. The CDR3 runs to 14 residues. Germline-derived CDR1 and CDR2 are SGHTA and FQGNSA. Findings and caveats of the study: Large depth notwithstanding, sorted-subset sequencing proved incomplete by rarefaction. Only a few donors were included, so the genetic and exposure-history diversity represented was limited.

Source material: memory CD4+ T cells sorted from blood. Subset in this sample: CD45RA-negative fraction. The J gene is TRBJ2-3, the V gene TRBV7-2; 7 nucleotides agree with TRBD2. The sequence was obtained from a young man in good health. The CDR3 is CASSSGRETDTQYF. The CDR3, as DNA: TGTGCCAGCAGTTCAGGGCGGGAGACAGATACGCAGTATTTT.